Presented here are 20 T cell receptor beta chains from one specimen sequenced in a study of graft-versus-host responses after intestinal transplantation. These receptors' antigens are unknown. The repertoire was sequenced with immunoSEQ multiplex PCR; TCRdb's copy has only in-frame clones and lacks some. Of more than 70,000 clones in the sample, approximately 90% were seen once. The sample was unstimulated CD8+ T cells sorted from spleen or lymph node cells, taken before transplant. Receptors originate from a human donor who was the organ donor for an intestinal transplant.

The chain is built from TRBV27 and TRBJ2-7; D gene ambiguous. This CDR3 contains 15 residues. Germline values: CDR1 MNHEY, CDR2 SMNVEV (reference sequence). Trimming pared 7 bases from V and 3 bases from J, leaving 19 bases between. The CDR3 coding sequence is TGTGCCAGCAACCCTAGGCAGACTCAGTTCTACGAGCAGTACTTC. Amino acids: CASNPRQTQFYEQYF.

CDR3 protein: CASSPPDRPNYGYTF. The CDR3 DNA is TGTGCCAGCAGCCCTCCGGACAGACCTAACTATGGCTACACCTTC. The rearrangement uses TRBV7-8 and TRBJ1-2; D possibly corresponds to TRBD1 (6 bases). V was cut by 5 bases and J by 0 bases, with 13 bases left in between. The CDR3 has 15 amino acids. CDR1 and CDR2 from the germline V gene are SGHVS and FQNEAQ.

The V and J genes are TRBV27 and TRBJ2-5, with TRBD1 matching 11 bases. V shed 9 bases, J shed 5 bases, and the junction held 8 bases outside the gene matches. The CDR3 is 14 amino acids. Germline CDR1 reads MNHEY; CDR2 reads SMNVEV (reference sequence). This CDR3 is CASHGQGARETQYF. The CDR3 DNA reads TGTGCCAGTCATGGACAGGGGGCTCGGGAGACCCAGTACTTC.

This sequence joins TRBV7-9 and TRBJ1-4, with D unclear. The germline V gene encodes CDR1 SEHNR and CDR2 FQNEAQ (reference sequence). Trimming removed 8 bases from V and 8 bases from J, with 15 bases in between. The CDR3 spans 13 residues. The CDR3 is CASGRETEEKLFF. The CDR3 nucleotides are TGTGCCAGCGGCCGGGAAACGGAAGAAAAACTGTTTTTT.

The gene calls are TRBV4-3 and TRBJ1-4; 9 bases align to TRBD1. Looked up from germline, CDR1 is LGHNA and CDR2 is YSLEER. The CDR3 is made up of 18 amino acids. Germline trimming cut 0 bases from V and 0 bases from J; bases unmatched to any gene: 5. The CDR3, as DNA: TGCGCCAGCAGCCAAGAATGGACAGGGGTAGCAACTAATGAAAAACTGTTTTTT. Its translation: CASSQEWTGVATNEKLFF.

The gene calls are TRBV9 and TRBJ2-1; unclear D gene. Germline V lookup: CDR1 SGDLS, CDR2 YYNGEE. This CDR3 spans 9 amino acids. V lost 4 bases and J lost 12, with 5 bases in between. The chain's CDR3 is CASSPGQFF. CDR3 DNA sequence: TGTGCCAGCAGCCCAGGGCAGTTCTTC.

The chain employs TRBV7-6 and TRBJ1-1; TRBD1 is a possible D gene (5 bases). CDR3 size: 16 residues. Germline V gene data show CDR1 as SGHVS and CDR2 as FNYEAQ. Between the trimmed V and J ends, which lost 2 bases and 1 base, there was a span of 14 bases. The CDR3 coding sequence is TGTGCCAGCAGCTTACGCGCAGGGCGGGGGAACACTGAAGCTTTCTTT. It encodes CASSLRAGRGNTEAFF.

J is TRBJ2-7 and V is TRBV19; a possible D gene is TRBD1 (5 bases). Germline V gene data show CDR1 as LNHDA and CDR2 as SQIVND (reference sequence). The length of the CDR3 is 14 residues. Trimming removed 5 bases from V and 0 bases from J, with 11 bases in between. For the CDR3, the DNA is TGTGCCAGTAGTCCCGCCCAGGGCTCCTACGAGCAGTACTTC. Translated: CASSPAQGSYEQYF.

The rearrangement uses TRBV27 and TRBJ1-2; a possible D gene is TRBD1 (5 bases). CDR1 is MNHEY and CDR2 is SMNVEV in the germline V gene (reference sequence). The CDR3 runs 13 residues. Deletions cut 5 bases from V and 8 bases from J, with 15 bases between. In DNA, the CDR3 is TGTGCCAGCAGTCCAACTGGGGCGCGGGGCTACACCTTC. It codes for CASSPTGARGYTF.

The genes are TRBV4-1 and TRBJ1-6; tentatively, D is TRBD1 (5 bases). V was shortened by 1 base and J by 9 bases, with 13 bases between the two germline ends. Germline CDR1 is MGHRA and CDR2 is YSYEKL. The CDR3 runs to 15 residues. DNA of the CDR3: TGCGCCAGCAGCCAAGGGGGCAACCCTCCTTCACCCCTCCACTTT. Amino acids: CASSQGGNPPSPLHF.

The chain uses TRBV19 and TRBJ2-7, with D perhaps TRBD1 (5 bases). This CDR3 is 14 amino acids long. V lost 3 bases to trimming and J lost 5 bases, with 14 bases between them. CDR1 is LNHDA and CDR2 is SQIVND in the germline V gene (reference sequence). CDR3 in DNA: TGTGCCAGTAGTATGACAGTGGCAGTCGACGAGCAGTACTTC. Protein: CASSMTVAVDEQYF.

The chain links TRBV27 to TRBJ2-7; TRBD1 might be the D (5 bases). In germline, CDR1 is MNHEY, CDR2 SMNVEV (reference sequence). CDR3 length: 15 amino acids. The V gene lost 5 bases and the J gene lost 1 base, with 15 bases spanning the gap. CDR3 residues: CASSPQQGMSYEQYF. The CDR3 DNA sequence: TGTGCCAGCAGTCCCCAGCAGGGCATGTCCTACGAGCAGTACTTC.

The V call is TRBV7-9, the J call TRBJ1-2; 12 nucleotides align to TRBD1. V shed 8 bases, J shed 4 bases, and the junction held 14 bases outside the gene matches. The CDR3 totals 17 residues. Germline lookup yields CDR1 SEHNR and CDR2 FQNEAQ (reference sequence). CDR3 sequence (DNA): TGTGCCAGCTCTTCCCGGGACAGGGGGCCCCCTGGCTATGGCTACACCTTC. Protein sequence: CASSSRDRGPPGYGYTF.

V and J are TRBV30 and TRBJ2-2; 10 bases are a match to TRBD2. V lost 4 bases and J lost 4; bases outside the gene matches: 3. This CDR3 has 14 residues. From germline, CDR1 is GTSNPN and CDR2 SVGIG (reference sequence). The DNA for the CDR3 is TGTGCCTGGACCGGACTAGCGGTCACCGGGGAGCTGTTTTTT. Its translation is CAWTGLAVTGELFF.

V usage is TRBV5-1 and J usage is TRBJ1-2; D might be TRBD1 (5 bases). The CDR3 is 13 residues long. Between the trimmed V and J ends, which lost 6 bases and 8 bases, there was a span of 17 bases. Germline V lookup: CDR1 SGHRS, CDR2 YFSETQ. CDR3 nucleotide sequence: TGCGCCAGCACCCAAGGGGCCAGTGACGGCTACACCTTC. Protein product: CASTQGASDGYTF.

Details on this clone: This could be a read error, since a much larger clone is one nucleotide away. J is TRBJ2-7 and V is TRBV7-6; D is possibly TRBD2 (6 bases). The CDR3 has 12 residues. CDR1 is SGHVS, CDR2 FNYEAQ, per germline. Trimming left V 4 bases short and J 3 bases short, with 7 bases between. Here the CDR3 DNA reads TGTGCCAGCAGCTACGGGGGCTACGAGCAGTACTTC. Protein: CASSYGGYEQYF.

The rearrangement joins TRBV28 to TRBJ2-5; D gene uncertain. Judging by the DNA end, TRBJ2-7 fits better; the J call may be wrong. Germline lookup yields CDR1 MDHEN and CDR2 SYDVKM. CDR3 length: 12 residues. The CDR3 region has the DNA TGTGCCAGCAGTCGCCCCCTCTACGAGCAGTACTTC. Protein: CASSRPLYEQYF.

The chain combines TRBV9 with TRBJ2-1; D is perhaps TRBD1 (5 bases). V lost 0 bases and J 0 bases, leaving 19 bases between the germline ends. This CDR3 spans 19 amino acids. Germline V gene lookup returns CDR1 SGDLS and CDR2 YYNGEE. CDR3 residues: CASSVDPFKGSSSYNEQFF. The CDR3 DNA follows: TGTGCCAGCAGCGTAGACCCATTTAAGGGGTCGAGCTCCTACAATGAGCAGTTCTTC.

V is TRBV4-1 and J is TRBJ2-3, with TRBD2 identical over 9 bases. Germline lookup yields CDR1 MGHRA and CDR2 YSYEKL. CDR3 length: 16 residues. The junction had 7 bases not matched to a gene; V was cut back by 3 bases and J by 3 bases. CDR3 protein: CASSHVSGGATDTQYF. The CDR3 DNA reads as TGCGCCAGCAGCCATGTTAGCGGGGGAGCAACAGATACGCAGTATTTT.

The gene calls are TRBV6-1 and TRBJ1-1, with D uncertain. The V end lost 3 bases, the J end lost 4 bases, and 24 bases lay between the germline ends. Germline values: CDR1 MNHNS, CDR2 SASEGT. This CDR3 comprises 18 residues. CDR3 loop: CASSDPADLEEKATEAFF. The CDR3 coding sequence is TGTGCCAGCAGTGATCCGGCGGATTTAGAGGAAAAGGCCACTGAAGCTTTCTTT.